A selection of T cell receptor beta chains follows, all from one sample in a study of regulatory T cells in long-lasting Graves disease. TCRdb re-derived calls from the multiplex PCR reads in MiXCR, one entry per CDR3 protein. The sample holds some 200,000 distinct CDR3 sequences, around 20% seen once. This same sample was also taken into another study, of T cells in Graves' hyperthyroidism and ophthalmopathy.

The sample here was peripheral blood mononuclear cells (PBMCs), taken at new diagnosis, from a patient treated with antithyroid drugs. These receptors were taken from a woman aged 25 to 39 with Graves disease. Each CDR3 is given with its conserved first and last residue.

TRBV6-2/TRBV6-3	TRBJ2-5	CASSYFFGGEFFGETQYF
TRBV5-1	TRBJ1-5	CASSLGPGSGQPQHF
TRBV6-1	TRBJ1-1	CASRDRQGTEASF
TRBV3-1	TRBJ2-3	CASSPRQGRSTDTQYF
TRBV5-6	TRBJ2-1	CASSYRANLYNEQFF
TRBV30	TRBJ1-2	CAWSKQDYGYTF
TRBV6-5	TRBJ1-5	CASSYRQANQPQHF
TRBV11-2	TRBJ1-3	CASSRDRAGNTIYF
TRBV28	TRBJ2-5	CASSSPGTGKEAQYF
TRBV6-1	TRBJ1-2	CASSKGRGGIRPNGYTF
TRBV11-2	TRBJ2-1	CASSPGSNEQFF
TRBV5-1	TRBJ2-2	CASSSVTGELFF
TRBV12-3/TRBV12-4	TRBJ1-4	CASRGDLFEKLFF
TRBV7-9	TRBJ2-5	CASSSYATDRGRETQYF
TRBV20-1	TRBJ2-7	CSARDRGGLAGGYEQYF
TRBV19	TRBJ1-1	CASSLIGTENTEAFF
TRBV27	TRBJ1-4	CASSLSSDPRGKLFF
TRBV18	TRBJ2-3	CASSLSSPPSDTQYF
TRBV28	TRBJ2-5	CASSSPGEETQYF
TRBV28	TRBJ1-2	CASSLSVTFGQGKSGYGRTF
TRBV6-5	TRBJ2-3	CASSYGSLRGDTQYF
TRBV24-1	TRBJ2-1	CATSGTPAYNEQFF
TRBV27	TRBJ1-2	CASSFSRQGDGYTF
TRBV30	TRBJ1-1	CARSGQVNTEAFF
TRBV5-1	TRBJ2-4	CASSLAGGASVLF
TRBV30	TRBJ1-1	CAWRAQQGWTEAFF
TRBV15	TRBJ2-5	CATSRGQALLQETQYF
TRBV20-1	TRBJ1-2	CSASGTGGRYGYTF
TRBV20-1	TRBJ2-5	CSARDSWWRTSRSGPLGETQYF
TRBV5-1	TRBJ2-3	CASSPDSGGPDTQYF
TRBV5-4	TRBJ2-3	CASSLRRSTDTQYF
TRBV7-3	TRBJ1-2	CASSSQQGADGYTF
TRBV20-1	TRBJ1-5	CSARKGTDNQPQHF
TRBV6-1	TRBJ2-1	CASSVQVGQYNEQFF
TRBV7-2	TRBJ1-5	CASSLELWGVNQPQHF
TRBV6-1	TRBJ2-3	CASSPRTFSTDTQYF
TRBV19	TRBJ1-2	CASSLQGGASHGYTF
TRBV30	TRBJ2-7	CAWSVESQYEQYF
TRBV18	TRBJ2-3	CASSPLAGAKPSTDTQYF
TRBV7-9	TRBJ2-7	CASYTYEQYF
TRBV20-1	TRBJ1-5	CSALKTGNNQPQHF
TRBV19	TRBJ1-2	CASIDNYGYTF
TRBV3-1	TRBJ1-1	CASSQGRNTEAFF
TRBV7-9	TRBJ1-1	CASTLGGQGFYSTEAFF